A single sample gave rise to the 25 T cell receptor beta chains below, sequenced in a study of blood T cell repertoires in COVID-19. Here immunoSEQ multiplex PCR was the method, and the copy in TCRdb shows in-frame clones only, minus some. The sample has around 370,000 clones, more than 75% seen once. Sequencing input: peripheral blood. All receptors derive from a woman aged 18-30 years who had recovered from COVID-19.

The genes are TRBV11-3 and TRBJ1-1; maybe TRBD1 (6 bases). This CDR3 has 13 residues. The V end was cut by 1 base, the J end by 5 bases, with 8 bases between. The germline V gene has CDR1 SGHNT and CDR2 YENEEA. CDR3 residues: CASSLAGDTEAFF. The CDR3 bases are TGTGCCAGCAGCTTAGCAGGGGATACTGAAGCTTTCTTT. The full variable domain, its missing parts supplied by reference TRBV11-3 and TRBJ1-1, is EAGVVQSPRYKIIEKKQPVAFWCNPISGHNTLYWYLQNLGQGPELLIRYENEEAVDDSQLPKDRFSAERLKGVDSTLKIQPAELGDSAVYLCASSLAGDTEAFFGQGTRLTVV.

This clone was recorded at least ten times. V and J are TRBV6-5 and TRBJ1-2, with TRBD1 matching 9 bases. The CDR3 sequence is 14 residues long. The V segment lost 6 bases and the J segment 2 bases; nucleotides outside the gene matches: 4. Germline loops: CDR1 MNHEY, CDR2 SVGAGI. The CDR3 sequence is CASRGQGGNYGYTF. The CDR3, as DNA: TGTGCCAGCAGGGGACAGGGAGGGAACTATGGCTACACCTTC.

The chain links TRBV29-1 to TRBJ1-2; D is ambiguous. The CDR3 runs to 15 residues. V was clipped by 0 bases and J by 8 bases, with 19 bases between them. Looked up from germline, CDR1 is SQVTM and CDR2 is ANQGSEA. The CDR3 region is CSVEDPPLKQEGYTF. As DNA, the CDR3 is TGCAGCGTTGAAGATCCCCCCCTCAAGCAGGAAGGCTACACCTTC.

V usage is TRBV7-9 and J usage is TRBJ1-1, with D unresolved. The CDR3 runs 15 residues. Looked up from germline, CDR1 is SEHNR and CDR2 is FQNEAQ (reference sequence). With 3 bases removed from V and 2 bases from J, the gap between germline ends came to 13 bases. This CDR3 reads CASSFELSLNTEAFF. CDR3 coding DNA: TGTGCCAGCAGCTTCGAGTTAAGCCTTAACACTGAAGCTTTCTTT. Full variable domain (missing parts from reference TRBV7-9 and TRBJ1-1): DTGVSQNPRHKITKRGQNVTFRCDPISEHNRLYWYRQTLGQGPEFLTYFQNEAQLEKSRLLSDRFSAERPKGSFSTLEIQRTEQGDSAMYLCASSFELSLNTEAFFGQGTRLTVV.

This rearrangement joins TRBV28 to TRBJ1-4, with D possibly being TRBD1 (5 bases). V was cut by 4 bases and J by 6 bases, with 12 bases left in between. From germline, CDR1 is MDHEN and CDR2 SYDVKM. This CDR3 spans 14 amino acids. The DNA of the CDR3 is TGTGCCAGCAGTTCAGGGCTGTGGGATGAAAAACTGTTTTTT. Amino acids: CASSSGLWDEKLFF.

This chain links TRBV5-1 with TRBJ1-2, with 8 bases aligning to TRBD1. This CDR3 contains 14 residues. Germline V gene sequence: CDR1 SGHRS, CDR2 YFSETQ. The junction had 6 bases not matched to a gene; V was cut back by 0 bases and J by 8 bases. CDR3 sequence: CASSLAGQGRGYTF. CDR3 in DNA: TGCGCCAGCAGCTTGGCTGGACAGGGTAGGGGCTACACCTTC.

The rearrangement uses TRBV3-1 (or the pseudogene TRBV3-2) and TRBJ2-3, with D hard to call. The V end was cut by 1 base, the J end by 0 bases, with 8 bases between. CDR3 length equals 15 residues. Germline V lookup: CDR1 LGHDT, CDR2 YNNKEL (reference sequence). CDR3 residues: CASSQALTSTDTQYF. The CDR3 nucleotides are TGTGCCAGCAGCCAAGCCTTGACTAGCACAGATACGCAGTATTTT.

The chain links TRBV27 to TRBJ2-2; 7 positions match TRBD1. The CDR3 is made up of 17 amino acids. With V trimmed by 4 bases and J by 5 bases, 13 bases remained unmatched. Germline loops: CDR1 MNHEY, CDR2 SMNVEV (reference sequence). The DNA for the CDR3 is TGTGCCAGCAGTTCGATTTGGGGACAGATAAAAACCGGGGAGCTGTTTTTT. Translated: CASSSIWGQIKTGELFF.

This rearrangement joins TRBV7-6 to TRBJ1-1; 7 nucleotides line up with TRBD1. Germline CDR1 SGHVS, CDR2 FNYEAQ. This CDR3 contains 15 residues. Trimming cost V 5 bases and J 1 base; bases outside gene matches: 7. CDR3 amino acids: CASSRTTGPNTEAFF. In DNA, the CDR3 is TGTGCCAGCAGCAGGACGACAGGGCCGAACACTGAAGCTTTCTTT. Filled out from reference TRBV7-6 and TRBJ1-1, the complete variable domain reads GAGVSQSPRYKVTKRGQDVALRCDPISGHVSLYWYRQALGQGPEFLTYFNYEAQQDKSGLPNDRFSAERPEGSISTLTIQRTEQRDSAMYRCASSRTTGPNTEAFFGQGTRLTVV.

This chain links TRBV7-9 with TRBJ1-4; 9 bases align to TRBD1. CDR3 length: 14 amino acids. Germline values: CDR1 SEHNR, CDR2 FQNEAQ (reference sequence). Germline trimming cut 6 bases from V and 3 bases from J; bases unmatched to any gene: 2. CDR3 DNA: TGTGCCAGCAGTTACAGGGGGCCTAATGAAAAACTGTTTTTT. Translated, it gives CASSYRGPNEKLFF. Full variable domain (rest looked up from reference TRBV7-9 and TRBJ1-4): DTGVSQNPRHKITKRGQNVTFRCDPISEHNRLYWYRQTLGQGPEFLTYFQNEAQLEKSRLLSDRFSAERPKGSFSTLEIQRTEQGDSAMYLCASSYRGPNEKLFFGSGTQLSVL.

The CDR3 is CASSLDRGNYYGYTF. The DNA for the CDR3 is TGTGCCAGCAGCTTGGACCGGGGAAACTACTATGGCTACACCTTC. The gene calls are TRBV5-4 and TRBJ1-2, with no clear D. CDR3 length: 15 amino acids. Trimming took off 0 bases at V and 3 bases at J, with 12 bases between the two ends. Per the germline V gene, CDR1 is SGHNT and CDR2 is YYREEE (reference sequence).

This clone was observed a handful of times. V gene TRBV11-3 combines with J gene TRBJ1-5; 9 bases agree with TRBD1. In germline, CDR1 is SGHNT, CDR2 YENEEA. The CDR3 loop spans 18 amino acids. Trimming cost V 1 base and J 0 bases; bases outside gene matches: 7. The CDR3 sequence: CASSLGDRGYDSNQPQHF. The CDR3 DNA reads TGTGCCAGCAGCTTAGGAGACAGGGGGTACGATAGCAATCAGCCCCAGCATTTT. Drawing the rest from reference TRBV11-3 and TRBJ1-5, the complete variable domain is EAGVVQSPRYKIIEKKQPVAFWCNPISGHNTLYWYLQNLGQGPELLIRYENEEAVDDSQLPKDRFSAERLKGVDSTLKIQPAELGDSAVYLCASSLGDRGYDSNQPQHFGDGTRLSIL.

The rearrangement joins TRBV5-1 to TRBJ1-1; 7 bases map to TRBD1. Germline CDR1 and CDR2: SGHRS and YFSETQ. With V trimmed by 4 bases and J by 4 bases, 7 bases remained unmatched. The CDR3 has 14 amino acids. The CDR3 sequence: CASSGGQGGTEAFF. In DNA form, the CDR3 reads TGCGCCAGCAGCGGGGGGCAGGGGGGCACTGAAGCTTTCTTT.

CDR3 region: CASSQTSDREVSGELFF. The CDR3, as DNA: TGCGCCAGCAGCCAAACCTCGGACAGGGAGGTATCGGGGGAGCTGTTTTTT. This chain links TRBV4-3 with TRBJ2-2; TRBD1 agrees at 8 bases. The germline V gene encodes CDR1 LGHNA and CDR2 YSLEER. V dropped 2 bases and J dropped 8; count of bases not matched to a gene: 13. CDR3 length: 17 residues.

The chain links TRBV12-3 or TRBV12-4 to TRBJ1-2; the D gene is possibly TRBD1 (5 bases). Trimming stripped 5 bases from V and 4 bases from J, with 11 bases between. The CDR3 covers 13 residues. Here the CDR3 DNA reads TGTGCCAGCAGTGCGGGGGGGGGCTATGGCTACACCTTC. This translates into CASSAGGGYGYTF.

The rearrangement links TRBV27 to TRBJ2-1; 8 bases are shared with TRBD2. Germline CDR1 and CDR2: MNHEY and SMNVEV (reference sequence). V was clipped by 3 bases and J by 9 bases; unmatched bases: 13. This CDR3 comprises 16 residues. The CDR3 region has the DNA TGTGCCAGCAGTTTCGGGGGGGGCGGGACTAGGGGTGAGCAGTTCTTC. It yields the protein CASSFGGGGTRGEQFF.

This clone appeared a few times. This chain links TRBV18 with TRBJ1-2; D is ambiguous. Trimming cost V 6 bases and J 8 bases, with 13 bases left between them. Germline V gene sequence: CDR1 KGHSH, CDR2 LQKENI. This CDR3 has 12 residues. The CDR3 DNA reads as TGTGCCAGCTCCCCGAGTGCGGGGGGCTACACCTTC. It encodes CASSPSAGGYTF.

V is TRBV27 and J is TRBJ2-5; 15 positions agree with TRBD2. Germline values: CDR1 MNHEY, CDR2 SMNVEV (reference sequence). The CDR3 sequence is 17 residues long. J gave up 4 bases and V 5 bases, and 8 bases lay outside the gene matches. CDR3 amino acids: CASSPGLAGGGIETQYF. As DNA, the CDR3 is TGTGCCAGCAGTCCCGGACTAGCGGGGGGGGGTATAGAGACCCAGTACTTC.

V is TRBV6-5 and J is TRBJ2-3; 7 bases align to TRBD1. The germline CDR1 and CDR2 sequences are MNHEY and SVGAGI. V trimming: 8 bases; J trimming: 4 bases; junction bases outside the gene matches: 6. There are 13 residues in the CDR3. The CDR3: CASHDRVSDTQYF. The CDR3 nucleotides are TGTGCCAGCCATGACAGGGTCTCAGATACGCAGTATTTT.

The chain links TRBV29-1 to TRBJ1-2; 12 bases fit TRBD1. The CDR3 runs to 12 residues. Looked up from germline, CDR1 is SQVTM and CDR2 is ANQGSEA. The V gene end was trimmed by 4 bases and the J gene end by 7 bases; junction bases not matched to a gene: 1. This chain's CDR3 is CSVGDRGPGYTF. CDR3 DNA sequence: TGCAGCGTTGGGGACAGGGGGCCTGGCTACACCTTC.

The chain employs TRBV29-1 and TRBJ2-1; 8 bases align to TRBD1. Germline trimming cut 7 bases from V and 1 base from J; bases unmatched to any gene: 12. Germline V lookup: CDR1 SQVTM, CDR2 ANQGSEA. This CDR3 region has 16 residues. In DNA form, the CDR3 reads TGCAGCGCGACCTCCGGGACAGGTCTTTCCTACAATGAGCAGTTCTTC. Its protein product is CSATSGTGLSYNEQFF.

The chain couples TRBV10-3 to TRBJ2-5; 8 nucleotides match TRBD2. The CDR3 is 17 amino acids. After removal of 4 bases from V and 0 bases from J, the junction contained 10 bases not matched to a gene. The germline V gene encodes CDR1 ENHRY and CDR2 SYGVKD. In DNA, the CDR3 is TGTGCCATCAGTGTATCAAATAGCGGGGTGAACCAAGAGACCCAGTACTTC. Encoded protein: CAISVSNSGVNQETQYF.

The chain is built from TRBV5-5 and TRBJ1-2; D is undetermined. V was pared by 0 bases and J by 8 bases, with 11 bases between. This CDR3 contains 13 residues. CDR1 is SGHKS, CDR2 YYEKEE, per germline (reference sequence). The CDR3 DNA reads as TGTGCCAGCAGCTTGGAGAGGGAGGTCGGCTACACCTTC. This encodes CASSLEREVGYTF.

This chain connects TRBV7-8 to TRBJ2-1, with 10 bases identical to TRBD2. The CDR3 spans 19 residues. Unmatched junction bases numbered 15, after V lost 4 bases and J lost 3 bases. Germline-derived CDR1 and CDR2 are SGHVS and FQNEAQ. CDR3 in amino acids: CASSSDSTLSGRYYNEQFF. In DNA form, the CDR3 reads TGTGCCAGCAGCTCTGATTCGACCCTTAGCGGGAGGTACTACAATGAGCAGTTCTTC.

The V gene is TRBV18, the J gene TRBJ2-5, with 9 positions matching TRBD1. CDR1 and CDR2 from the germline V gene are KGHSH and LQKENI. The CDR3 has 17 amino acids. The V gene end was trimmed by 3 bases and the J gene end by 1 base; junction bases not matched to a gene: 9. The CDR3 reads CASSPSLSTGGQETQYF. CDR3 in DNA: TGTGCCAGCTCACCCTCCCTTTCGACAGGGGGCCAAGAGACCCAGTACTTC.